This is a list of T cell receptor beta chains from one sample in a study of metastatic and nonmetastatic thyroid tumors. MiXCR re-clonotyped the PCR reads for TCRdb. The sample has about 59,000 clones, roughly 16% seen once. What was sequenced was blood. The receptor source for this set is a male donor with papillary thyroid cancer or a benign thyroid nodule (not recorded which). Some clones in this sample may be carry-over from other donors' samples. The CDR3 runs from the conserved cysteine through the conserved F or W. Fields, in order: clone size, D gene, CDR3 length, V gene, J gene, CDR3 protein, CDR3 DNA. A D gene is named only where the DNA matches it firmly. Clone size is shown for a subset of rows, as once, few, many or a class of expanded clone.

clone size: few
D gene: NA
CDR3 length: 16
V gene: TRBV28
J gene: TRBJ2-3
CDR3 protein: CASSPVRAFSTDTQYF
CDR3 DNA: TGTGCCAGCAGTCCTGTGCGGGCGTTCAGCACAGATACGCAGTATTTT

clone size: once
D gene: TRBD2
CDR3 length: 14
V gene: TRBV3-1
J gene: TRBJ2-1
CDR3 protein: CASGLAGRYNEQFF
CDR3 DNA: TGTGCCAGCGGACTAGCGGGCCGGTACAATGAGCAGTTCTTC

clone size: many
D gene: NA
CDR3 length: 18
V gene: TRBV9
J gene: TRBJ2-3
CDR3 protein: CASSAPVAAGPGTDTQYF
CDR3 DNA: TGTGCCAGCAGCGCTCCGGTGGCAGCAGGCCCGGGCACAGATACGCAGTATTTT

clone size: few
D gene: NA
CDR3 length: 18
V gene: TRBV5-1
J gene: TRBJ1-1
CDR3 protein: CASSLEGLGWGPLTEAFF
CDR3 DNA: TGCGCCAGCAGCTTGGAAGGGTTGGGGTGGGGCCCCCTTACTGAAGCTTTCTTT

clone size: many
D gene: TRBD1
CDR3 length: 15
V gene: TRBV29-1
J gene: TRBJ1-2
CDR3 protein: CSVEVGTGGPYGYTF
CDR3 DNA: TGCAGCGTTGAAGTGGGGACAGGGGGACCCTATGGCTACACCTTC

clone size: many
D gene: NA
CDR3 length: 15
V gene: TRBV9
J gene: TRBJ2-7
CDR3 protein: CASSVSGGLAYEQYF
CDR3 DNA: TGTGCCAGCAGCGTGTCCGGTGGTCTGGCCTACGAGCAGTACTTC

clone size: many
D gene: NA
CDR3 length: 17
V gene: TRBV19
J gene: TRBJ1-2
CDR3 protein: CASSAWGGLRSNYGYTF
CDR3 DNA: TGTGCCAGTAGTGCATGGGGCGGACTTAGATCTAACTATGGCTACACCTTC

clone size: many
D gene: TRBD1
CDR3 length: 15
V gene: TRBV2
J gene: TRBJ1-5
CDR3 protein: CASRRTGYSNQPQHF
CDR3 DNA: TGTGCCAGCAGACGGACAGGATATAGCAATCAGCCCCAGCATTTT

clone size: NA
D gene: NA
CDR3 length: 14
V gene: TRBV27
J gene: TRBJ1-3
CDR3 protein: CASKDWSSGNTIYF
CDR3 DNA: TGTGCCAGCAAGGACTGGTCCTCTGGAAACACCATATATTTT

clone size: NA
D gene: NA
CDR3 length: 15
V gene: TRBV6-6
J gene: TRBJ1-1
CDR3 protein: CASSYLGRSKTEASF
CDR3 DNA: TGTGCCAGCAGTTATTTGGGGCGGTCGAAAACTGAAGCTTCCTTT

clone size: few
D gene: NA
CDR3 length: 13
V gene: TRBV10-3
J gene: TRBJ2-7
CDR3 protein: CAISGSSYNEHYF
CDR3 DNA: TGTGCCATCAGTGGGAGCTCCTACAATGAGCATTACTTC

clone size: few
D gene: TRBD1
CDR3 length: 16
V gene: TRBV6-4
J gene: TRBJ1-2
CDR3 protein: CASSETKDRSTYGHTF
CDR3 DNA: TGTGCCAGCAGTGAGACCAAGGACAGGTCTACCTATGGCCACACCTTC

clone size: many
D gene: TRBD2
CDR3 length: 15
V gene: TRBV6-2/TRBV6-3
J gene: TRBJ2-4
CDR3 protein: CASKGTGGGANIQYF
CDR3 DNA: TGTGCCAGCAAGGGTACTGGCGGGGGTGCAAACATTCAATACTTC

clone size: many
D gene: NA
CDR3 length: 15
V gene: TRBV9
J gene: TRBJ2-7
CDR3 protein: CASSPRGETGREQYF
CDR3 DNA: TGTGCCAGCAGCCCCCGAGGGGAGACAGGTCGTGAGCAGTACTTC

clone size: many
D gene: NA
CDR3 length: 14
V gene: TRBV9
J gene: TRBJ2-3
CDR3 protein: CASSDPPSTDTQYF
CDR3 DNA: TGTGCCAGCAGCGACCCGCCTAGCACAGATACGCAGTATTTT

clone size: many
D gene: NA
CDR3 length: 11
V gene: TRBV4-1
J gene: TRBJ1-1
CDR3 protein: CASSQVREAFF
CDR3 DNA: TGCGCCAGCAGCCAAGTGCGTGAAGCTTTCTTT

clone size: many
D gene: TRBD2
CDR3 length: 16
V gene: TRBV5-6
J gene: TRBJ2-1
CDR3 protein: CASSGVAGGTGNEQFF
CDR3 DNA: TGTGCCAGCAGCGGAGTAGCGGGAGGAACGGGGAATGAGCAGTTCTTC

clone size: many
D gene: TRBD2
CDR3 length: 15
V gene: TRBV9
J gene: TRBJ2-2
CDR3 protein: CASSPSGTNTGELFF
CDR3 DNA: TGTGCCAGCAGCCCTAGCGGGACGAACACCGGGGAGCTGTTTTTT

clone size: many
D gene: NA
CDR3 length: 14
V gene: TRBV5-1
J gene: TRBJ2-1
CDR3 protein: CASSWLGQNNEQFF
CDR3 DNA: TGCGCCAGCAGCTGGTTGGGCCAAAACAATGAGCAGTTCTTC

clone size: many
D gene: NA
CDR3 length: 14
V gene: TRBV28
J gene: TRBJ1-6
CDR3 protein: CASSSEFSNSPLHF
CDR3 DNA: TGTGCCAGCAGCTCAGAGTTTAGTAATTCACCCCTCCACTTT

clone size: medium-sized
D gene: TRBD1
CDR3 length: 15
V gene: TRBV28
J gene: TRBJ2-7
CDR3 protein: CASSLAAGGTYEQYF
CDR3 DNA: TGTGCCAGCAGCCTTGCGGCAGGGGGTACCTACGAGCAGTACTTC

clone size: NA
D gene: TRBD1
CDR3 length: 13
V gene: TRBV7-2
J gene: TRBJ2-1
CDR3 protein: CASRYWDSNEQFF
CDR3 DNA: TGTGCCAGCAGATACTGGGACAGTAATGAGCAGTTCTTC

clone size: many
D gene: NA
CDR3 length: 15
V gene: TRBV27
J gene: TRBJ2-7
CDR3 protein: CASSVLGPGAYEQYF
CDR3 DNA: TGTGCCAGCAGTGTTTTGGGACCCGGGGCCTACGAGCAGTACTTC

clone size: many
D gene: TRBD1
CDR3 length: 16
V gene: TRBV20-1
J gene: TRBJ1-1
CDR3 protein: CSANLPGQVMNTEAFF
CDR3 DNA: TGCAGTGCCAACCTACCGGGACAGGTGATGAACACTGAAGCTTTCTTT

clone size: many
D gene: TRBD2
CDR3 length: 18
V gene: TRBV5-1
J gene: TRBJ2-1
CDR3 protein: CASSPVPAGELSYNEQFF
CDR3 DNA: TGCGCCAGCAGCCCCGTTCCGGCGGGAGAACTCTCCTACAATGAGCAGTTCTTC

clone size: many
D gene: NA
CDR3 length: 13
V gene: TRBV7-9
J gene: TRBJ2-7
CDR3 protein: CASSLLANYEQYF
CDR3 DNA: TGTGCCAGCAGCTTACTAGCGAACTACGAGCAGTACTTC

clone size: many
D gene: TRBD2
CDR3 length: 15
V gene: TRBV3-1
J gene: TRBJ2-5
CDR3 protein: CASSTLAGGLETQYF
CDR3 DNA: TGTGCCAGCAGCACACTAGCGGGAGGGCTGGAGACCCAGTACTTC

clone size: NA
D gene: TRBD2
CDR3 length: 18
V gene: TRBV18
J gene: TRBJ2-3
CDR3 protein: CASSPFSGLAGGSDTQYF
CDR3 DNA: TGTGCCAGCTCACCCTTCTCAGGACTAGCGGGAGGATCAGATACGCAGTATTTT

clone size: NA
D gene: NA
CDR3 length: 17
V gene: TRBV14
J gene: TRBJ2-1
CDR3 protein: CASSQVLGIRSYNEQFF
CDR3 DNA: TGTGCCAGCAGCCAAGTACTGGGTATACGGTCCTACAATGAGCAGTTCTTC

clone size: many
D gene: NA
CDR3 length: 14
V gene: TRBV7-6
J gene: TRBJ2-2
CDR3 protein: CASSLVGLPMELFF
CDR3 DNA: TGTGCCAGCAGCTTAGTAGGACTACCGATGGAGCTGTTTTTT

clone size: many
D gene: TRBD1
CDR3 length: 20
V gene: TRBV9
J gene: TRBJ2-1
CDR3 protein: CASSAGTGTGGHPTANEQFF
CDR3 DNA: TGTGCCAGCAGCGCAGGAACCGGGACAGGGGGACATCCGACAGCCAATGAGCAGTTCTTC

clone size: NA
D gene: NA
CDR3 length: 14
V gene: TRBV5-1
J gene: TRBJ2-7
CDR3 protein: CASGSAWTVYEQYF
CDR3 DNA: TGCGCCAGCGGCTCCGCCTGGACAGTCTACGAGCAGTACTTC

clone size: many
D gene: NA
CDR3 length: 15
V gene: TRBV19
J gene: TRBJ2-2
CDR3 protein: CASSTRGLTTGELFF
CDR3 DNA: TGTGCCAGTAGTACCCGGGGACTGACCACCGGGGAGCTGTTTTTT

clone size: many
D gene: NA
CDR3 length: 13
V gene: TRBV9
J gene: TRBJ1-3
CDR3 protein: CASSDRAGNTIYF
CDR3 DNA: TGTGCCAGCAGCGACAGGGCTGGAAACACCATATATTTT

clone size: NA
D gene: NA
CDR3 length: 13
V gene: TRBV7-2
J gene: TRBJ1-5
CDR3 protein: CASTWSYDQPQHF
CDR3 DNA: TGTGCCAGCACCTGGAGTTATGATCAGCCCCAGCATTTT

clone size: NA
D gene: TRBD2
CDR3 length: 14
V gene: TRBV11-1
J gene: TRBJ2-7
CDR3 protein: CASSLPSGFYEQYF
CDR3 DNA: TGTGCCAGCAGCTTACCTAGCGGGTTCTACGAGCAGTACTTC

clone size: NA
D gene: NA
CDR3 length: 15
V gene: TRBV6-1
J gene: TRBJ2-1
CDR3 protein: CASIPGTEPSNEQFF
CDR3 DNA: TGTGCCAGCATACCCGGCACAGAACCCTCCAATGAGCAGTTCTTC

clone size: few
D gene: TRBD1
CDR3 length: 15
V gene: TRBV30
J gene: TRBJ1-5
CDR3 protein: CAWGTGVVSNQPQHF
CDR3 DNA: TGTGCCTGGGGAACAGGGGTAGTAAGCAATCAGCCCCAGCATTTT

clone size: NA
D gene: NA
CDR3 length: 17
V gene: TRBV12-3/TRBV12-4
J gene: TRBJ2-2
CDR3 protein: CAGSRSGWGSNTVELFF
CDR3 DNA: TGTGCCGGCAGCCGATCGGGGTGGGGCTCGAACACTGTGGAGCTGTTTTTT

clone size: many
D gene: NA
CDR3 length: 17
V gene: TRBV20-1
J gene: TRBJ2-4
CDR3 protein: CSASFSRDSRAKNIQYF
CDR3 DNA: TGCAGTGCTAGTTTTTCCCGGGACTCTAGAGCCAAAAACATTCAGTACTTC

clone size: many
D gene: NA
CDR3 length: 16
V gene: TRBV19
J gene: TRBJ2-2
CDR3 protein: CASSLIPGSVAGELFF
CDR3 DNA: TGTGCCAGTAGTCTCATACCGGGATCGGTTGCCGGGGAGCTGTTTTTT

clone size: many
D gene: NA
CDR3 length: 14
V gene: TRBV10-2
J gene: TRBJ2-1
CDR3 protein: CASVEAANNDEQFF
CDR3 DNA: TGCGCCAGCGTCGAGGCTGCCAACAATGATGAGCAGTTCTTC

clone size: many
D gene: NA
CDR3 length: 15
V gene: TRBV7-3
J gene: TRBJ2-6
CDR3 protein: CASSPQGAGANVLTF
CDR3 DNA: TGTGCCAGCAGCCCGCAGGGTGCTGGGGCCAACGTCCTGACTTTC

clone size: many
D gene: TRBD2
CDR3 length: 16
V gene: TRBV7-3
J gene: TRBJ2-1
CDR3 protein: CASSLMVAGNYNEQFF
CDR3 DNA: TGTGCCAGCAGCTTAATGGTAGCGGGTAATTACAATGAGCAGTTCTTC

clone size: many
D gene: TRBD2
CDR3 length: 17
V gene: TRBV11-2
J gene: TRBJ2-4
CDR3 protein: CASSLDFNGGRKNIQYF
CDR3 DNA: TGTGCCAGCAGCTTAGATTTTAACGGGGGGAGAAAAAACATTCAGTACTTC

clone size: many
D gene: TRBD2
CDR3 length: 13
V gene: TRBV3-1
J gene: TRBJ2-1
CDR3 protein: CASSRLAANEQFF
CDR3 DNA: TGTGCCAGCAGCCGACTAGCGGCCAATGAGCAGTTCTTC

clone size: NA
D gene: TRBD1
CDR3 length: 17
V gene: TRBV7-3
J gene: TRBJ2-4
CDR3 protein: CASSLLGTGLAKDIQYF
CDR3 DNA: TGTGCCAGCAGCCTCCTTGGGACAGGGTTGGCCAAAGACATTCAGTACTTC

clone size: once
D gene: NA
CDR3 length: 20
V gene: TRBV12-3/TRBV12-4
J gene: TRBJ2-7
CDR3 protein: CASSLISSWSRLYRAYEQYF
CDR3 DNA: TGTGCCAGCAGTTTAATCTCGTCGTGGTCCAGGTTATACAGGGCCTACGAGCAGTACTTC

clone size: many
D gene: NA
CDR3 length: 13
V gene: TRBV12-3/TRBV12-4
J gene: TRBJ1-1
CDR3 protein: CASSWGGDTEAFF
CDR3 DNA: TGTGCCAGCAGTTGGGGGGGGGACACTGAAGCTTTCTTT

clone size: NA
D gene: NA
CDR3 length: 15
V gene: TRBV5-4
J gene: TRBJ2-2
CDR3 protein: CASSLDGVYTGELFF
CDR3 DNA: TGTGCCAGCAGTTTGGACGGAGTTTACACCGGGGAGCTGTTTTTT

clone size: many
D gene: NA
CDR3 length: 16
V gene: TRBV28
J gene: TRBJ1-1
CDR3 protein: CASSLGAWNRVTEAFF
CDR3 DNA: TGTGCCAGCAGTTTAGGTGCGTGGAATAGGGTCACTGAAGCTTTCTTT

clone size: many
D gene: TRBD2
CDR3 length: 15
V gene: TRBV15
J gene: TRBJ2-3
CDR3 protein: CATSVGGGITDTQYF
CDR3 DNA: TGTGCCACCAGCGTCGGCGGGGGGATCACAGATACGCAGTATTTT

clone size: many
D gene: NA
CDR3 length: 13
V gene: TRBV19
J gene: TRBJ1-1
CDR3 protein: CASSMTELAEAFF
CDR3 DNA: TGTGCCAGTAGTATGACCGAGCTGGCTGAAGCTTTCTTT

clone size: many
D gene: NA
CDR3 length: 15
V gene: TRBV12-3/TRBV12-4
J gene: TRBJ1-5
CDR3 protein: CASSDSGPSNQPQHF
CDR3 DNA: TGTGCCAGCAGTGACAGTGGCCCTAGCAATCAGCCCCAGCATTTT